This TCR beta chain appears in the sequencing data of a study of cytomegalovirus exposure and HLA in healthy donors. Background on the study: The roughly 670 first-cohort repertoires shared a platform with the 120 or so validation repertoires, as reported in a later analysis. Study-level points and caveats: There were over 150 TCR beta chains listed as cytomegalovirus-associated. Generally TCR sequences proved uncommon, though certain public TCRs appeared in numerous donors.

V was shortened by 6 bases and J by 5 bases, with 11 bases between the two germline ends. The CDR3 spans 13 residues. Germline-derived CDR1 and CDR2 are SNHLY and FYNNEI. Comment on this clone: Its antigen is undetermined.

Clones were read by immunoSEQ multiplex PCR, and TCRdb kept only the in-frame ones, dropping some. The top ten hold 1.5% to 2% of the sample, which has some 72,000 clones, about 96% seen once. The chain recombines TRBV2 with TRBJ1-5; D is unclear. The specimen was PBMCs. The receptor was derived from a man between 18 and 29 years old in good health and CMV-seropositive. The CDR3 nucleotides read TGTGCCAGCAGCCCGGGATTATATCAGCCCCAGCATTTT. It encodes CASSPGLYQPQHF.